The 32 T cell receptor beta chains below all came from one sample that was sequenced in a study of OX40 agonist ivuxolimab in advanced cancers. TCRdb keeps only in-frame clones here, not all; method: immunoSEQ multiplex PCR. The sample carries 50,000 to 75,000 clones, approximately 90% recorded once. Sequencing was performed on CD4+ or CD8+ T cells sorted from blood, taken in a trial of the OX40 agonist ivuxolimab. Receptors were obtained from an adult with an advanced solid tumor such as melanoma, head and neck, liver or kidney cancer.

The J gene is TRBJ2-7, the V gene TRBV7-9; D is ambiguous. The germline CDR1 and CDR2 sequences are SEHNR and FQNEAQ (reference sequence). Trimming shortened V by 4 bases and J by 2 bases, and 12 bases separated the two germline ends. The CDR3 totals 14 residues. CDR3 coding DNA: TGTGCCAGCAGCTCGTGGGATCAGGCCTACGAGCAGTACTTC. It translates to CASSSWDQAYEQYF.

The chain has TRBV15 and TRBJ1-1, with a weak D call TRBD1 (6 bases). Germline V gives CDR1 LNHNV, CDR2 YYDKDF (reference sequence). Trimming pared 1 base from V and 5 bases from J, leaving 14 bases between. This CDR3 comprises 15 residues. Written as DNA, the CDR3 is TGTGCCACCAGCAGAGGACCCAGGGGAAGAACTGAAGCTTTCTTT. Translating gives CATSRGPRGRTEAFF.

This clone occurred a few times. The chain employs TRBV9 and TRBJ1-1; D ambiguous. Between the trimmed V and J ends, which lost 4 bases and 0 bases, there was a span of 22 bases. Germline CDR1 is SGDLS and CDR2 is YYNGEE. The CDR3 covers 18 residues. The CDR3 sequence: CASSLSPSGESMNTEAFF. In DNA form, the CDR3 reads TGTGCCAGCAGCCTAAGTCCCAGTGGAGAATCTATGAACACTGAAGCTTTCTTT.

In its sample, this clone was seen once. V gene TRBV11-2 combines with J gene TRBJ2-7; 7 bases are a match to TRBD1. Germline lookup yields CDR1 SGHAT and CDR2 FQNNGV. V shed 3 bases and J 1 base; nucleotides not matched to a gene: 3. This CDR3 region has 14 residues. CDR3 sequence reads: CASSFETGSYEQYF. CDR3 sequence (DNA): TGTGCCAGCAGCTTCGAGACAGGGTCCTACGAGCAGTACTTC.

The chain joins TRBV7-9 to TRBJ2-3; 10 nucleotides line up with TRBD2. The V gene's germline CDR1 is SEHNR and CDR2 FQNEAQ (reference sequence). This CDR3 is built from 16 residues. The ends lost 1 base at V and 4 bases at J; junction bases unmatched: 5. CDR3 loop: CASSLVSGGGPDTQYF. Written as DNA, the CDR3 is TGTGCCAGCAGCTTAGTAAGCGGGGGGGGCCCAGATACGCAGTATTTT.

The CDR3 is CASSFGGDGELFF. CDR3 bases: TGTGCCAGCAGCTTTGGGGGCGACGGGGAGCTGTTTTTT. The chain uses TRBV7-8 and TRBJ2-2; weak D call: TRBD1 (6 bases). Deletions cut 3 bases from V and 7 bases from J, with 9 bases between. The CDR3 has 13 residues. CDR1 is SGHVS, CDR2 FQNEAQ, per germline.

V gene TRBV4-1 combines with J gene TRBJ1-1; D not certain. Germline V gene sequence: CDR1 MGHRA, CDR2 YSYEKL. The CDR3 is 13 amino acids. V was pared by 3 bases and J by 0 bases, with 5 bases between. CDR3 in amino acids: CASSHTMNTEAFF. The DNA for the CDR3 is TGCGCCAGCAGCCACACGATGAACACTGAAGCTTTCTTT.

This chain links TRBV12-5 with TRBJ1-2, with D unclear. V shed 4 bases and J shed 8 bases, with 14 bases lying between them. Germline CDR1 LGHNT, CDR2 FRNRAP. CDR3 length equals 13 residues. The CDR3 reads CASGSPTSGGYTF. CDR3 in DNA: TGTGCTAGTGGTTCGCCGACCTCGGGGGGCTACACCTTC. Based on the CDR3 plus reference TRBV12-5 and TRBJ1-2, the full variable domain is DARVTQTPRHKVTEMGQEVTMRCQPILGHNTVFWYRQTMMQGLELLAYFRNRAPLDDSGMPKDRFSAEMPDATLATLKIQPSEPRDSAVYFCASGSPTSGGYTFGSGTRLTVV.

CDR3: CATTAHTDTQYF. CDR3 DNA: TGTGCCACTACCGCCCACACAGATACGCAGTATTTT. This chain uses TRBV15 with TRBJ2-3; no definite D call. Germline V gene sequence: CDR1 LNHNV, CDR2 YYDKDF (reference sequence). Trimming shortened V by 9 bases and J by 2 bases, and 9 bases separated the two germline ends. The CDR3 contains 12 residues.

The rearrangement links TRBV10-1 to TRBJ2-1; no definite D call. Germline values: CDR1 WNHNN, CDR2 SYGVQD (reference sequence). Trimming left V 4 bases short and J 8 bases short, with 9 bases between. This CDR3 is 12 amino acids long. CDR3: CASSGSYDEQFF. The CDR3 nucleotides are TGCGCCAGCAGTGGAAGTTATGATGAGCAGTTCTTC.

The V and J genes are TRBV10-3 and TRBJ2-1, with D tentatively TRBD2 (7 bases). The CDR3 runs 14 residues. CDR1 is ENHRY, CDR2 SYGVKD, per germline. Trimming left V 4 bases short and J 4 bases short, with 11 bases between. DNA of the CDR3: TGTGCCATCAGTGTAGGGAGGGGGTACAATGAGCAGTTCTTC. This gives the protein CAISVGRGYNEQFF.

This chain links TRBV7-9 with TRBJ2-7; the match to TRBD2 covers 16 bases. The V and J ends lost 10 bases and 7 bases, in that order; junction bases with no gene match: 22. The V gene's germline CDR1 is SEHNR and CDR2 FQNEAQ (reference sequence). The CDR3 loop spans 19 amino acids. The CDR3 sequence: CAIVTPGGTSGRASEEQYF. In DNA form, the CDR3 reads TGTGCCATTGTGACGCCCGGTGGGACTAGCGGGAGGGCCTCAGAGGAGCAGTACTTC.

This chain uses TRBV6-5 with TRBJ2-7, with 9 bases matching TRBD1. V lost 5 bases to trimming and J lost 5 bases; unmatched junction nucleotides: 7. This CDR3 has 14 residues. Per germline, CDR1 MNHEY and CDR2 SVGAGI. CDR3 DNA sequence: TGTGCCAGCAGTCCCGTGGGACAGGGACACGAGCAGTACTTC. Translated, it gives CASSPVGQGHEQYF.

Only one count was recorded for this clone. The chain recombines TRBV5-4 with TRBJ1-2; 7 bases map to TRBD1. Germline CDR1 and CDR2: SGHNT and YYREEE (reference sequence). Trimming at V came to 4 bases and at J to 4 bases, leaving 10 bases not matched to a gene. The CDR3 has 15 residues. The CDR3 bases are TGTGCCAGCAGCCTTACAGGGGCCCCTAGCTATGGCTACACCTTC. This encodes CASSLTGAPSYGYTF.

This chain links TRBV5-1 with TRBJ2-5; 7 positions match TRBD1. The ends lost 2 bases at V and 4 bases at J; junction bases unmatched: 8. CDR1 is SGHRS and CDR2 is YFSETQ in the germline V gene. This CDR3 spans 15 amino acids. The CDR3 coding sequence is TGCGCCAGCAGCTTTTCAGGGGGATACGGAGAGACCCAGTACTTC. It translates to CASSFSGGYGETQYF.

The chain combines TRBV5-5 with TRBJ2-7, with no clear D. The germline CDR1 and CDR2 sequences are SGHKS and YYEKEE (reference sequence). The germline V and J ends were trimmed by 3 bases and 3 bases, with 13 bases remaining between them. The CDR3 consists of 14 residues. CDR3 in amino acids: CASSSALNLYEQYF. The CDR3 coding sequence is TGTGCCAGCAGCTCGGCGCTAAACCTCTACGAGCAGTACTTC.

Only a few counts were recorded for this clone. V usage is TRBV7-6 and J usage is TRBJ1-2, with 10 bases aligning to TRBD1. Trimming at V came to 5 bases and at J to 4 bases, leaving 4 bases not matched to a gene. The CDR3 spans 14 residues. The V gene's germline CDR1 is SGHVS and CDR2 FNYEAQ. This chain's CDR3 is CASSPGQGTYGYTF. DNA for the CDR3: TGTGCCAGCAGCCCGGGACAGGGGACCTATGGCTACACCTTC.

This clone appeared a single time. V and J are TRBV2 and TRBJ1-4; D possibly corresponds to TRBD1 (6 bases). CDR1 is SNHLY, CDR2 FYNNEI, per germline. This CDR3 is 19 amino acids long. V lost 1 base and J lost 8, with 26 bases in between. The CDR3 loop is CASSEERFDQQGFGEKLFF. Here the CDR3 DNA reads TGTGCCAGCAGTGAAGAGAGGTTTGACCAGCAGGGGTTCGGAGAAAAACTGTTTTTT.

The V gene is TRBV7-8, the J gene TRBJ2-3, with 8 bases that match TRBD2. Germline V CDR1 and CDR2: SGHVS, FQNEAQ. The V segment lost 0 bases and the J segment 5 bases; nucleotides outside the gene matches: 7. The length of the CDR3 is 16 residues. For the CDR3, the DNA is TGTGCCAGCAGCTTAGCGCGACGGGAGGGCCTAGATACGCAGTATTTT. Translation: CASSLARREGLDTQYF. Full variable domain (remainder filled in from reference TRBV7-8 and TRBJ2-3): GAGVSQSPRYKVAKRGQDVALRCDPISGHVSLFWYQQALGQGPEFLTYFQNEAQLDKSGLPSDRFFAERPEGSVSTLKIQRTQQEDSAVYLCASSLARREGLDTQYFGPGTRLTVL.

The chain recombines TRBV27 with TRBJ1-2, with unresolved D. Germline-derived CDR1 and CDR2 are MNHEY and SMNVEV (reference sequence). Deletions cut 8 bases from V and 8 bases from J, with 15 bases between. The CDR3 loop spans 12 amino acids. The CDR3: CASGFAGRGYTF. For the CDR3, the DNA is TGTGCCAGCGGGTTCGCAGGCCGGGGCTACACCTTC.

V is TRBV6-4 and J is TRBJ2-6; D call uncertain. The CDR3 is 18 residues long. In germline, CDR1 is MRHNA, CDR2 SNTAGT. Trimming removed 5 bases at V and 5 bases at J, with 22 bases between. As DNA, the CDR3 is TGTGCCAGCAGTTATCCAAGCTCACGACAAAGTCGGGCCAACGTCCTGACTTTC. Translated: CASSYPSSRQSRANVLTF.

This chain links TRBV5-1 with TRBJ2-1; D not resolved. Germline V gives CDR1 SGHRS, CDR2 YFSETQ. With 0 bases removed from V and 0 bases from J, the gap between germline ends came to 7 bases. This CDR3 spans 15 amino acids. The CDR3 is CASSLADSSYNEQFF. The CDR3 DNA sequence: TGCGCCAGCAGCTTGGCGGATAGCTCCTACAATGAGCAGTTCTTC.

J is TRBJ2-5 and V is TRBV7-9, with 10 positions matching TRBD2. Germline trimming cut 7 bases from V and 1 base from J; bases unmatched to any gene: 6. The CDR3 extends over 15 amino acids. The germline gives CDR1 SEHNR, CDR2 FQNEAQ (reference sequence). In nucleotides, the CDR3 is TGTGCCAGCACCCCTAGGACTAGCGGCCAAGAGACCCAGTACTTC. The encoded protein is CASTPRTSGQETQYF.

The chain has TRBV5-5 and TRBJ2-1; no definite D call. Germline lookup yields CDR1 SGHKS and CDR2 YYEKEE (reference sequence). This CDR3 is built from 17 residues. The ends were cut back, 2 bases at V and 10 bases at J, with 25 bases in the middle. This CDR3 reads CASSLFNSAVPSEEQFF. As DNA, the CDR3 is TGTGCCAGCAGCTTATTTAACTCAGCCGTTCCCTCGGAAGAGCAGTTCTTC.

The CDR3 is CASSPPQRAIDTQYF. The CDR3, as DNA: TGTGCCAGCTCGCCGCCCCAGCGGGCAATAGATACGCAGTATTTT. The chain carries TRBV18 and TRBJ2-3, with a possible D match to TRBD2 (6 bases). This CDR3 spans 15 amino acids. Germline lookup yields CDR1 KGHSH and CDR2 LQKENI. V was cut by 6 bases and J by 5 bases, with 18 bases left in between.

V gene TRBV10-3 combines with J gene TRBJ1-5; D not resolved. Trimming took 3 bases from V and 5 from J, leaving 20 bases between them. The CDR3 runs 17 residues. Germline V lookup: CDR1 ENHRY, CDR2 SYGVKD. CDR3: CAISDHQRGADYQPQHF. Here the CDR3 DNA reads TGTGCCATCAGTGACCACCAGCGGGGAGCCGATTATCAGCCCCAGCATTTT.

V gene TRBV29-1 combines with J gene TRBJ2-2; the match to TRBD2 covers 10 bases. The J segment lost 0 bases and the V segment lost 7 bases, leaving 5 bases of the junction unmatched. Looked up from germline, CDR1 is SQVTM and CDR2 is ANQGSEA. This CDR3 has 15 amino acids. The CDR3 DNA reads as TGCAGCGCTACACTAGCGGGGACGAACACCGGGGAGCTGTTTTTT. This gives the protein CSATLAGTNTGELFF.

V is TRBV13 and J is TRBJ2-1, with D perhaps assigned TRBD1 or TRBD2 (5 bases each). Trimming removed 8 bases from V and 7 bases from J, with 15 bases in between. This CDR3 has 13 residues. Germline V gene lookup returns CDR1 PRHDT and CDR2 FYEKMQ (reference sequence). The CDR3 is CASEGQGGNEQFF. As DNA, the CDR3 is TGTGCCAGCGAAGGTCAGGGCGGGAATGAGCAGTTCTTC.

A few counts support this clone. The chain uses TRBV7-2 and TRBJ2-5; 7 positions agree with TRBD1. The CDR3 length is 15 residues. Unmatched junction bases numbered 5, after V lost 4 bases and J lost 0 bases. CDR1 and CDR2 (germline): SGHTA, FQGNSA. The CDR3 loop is CASSSTDRDQETQYF. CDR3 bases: TGTGCCAGCAGCTCAACCGACAGGGACCAAGAGACCCAGTACTTC.

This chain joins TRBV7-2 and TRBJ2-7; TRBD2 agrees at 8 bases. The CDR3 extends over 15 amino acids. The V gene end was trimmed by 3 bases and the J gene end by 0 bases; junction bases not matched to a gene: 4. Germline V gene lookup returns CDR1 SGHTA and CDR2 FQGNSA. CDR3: CASSFTSGVSYEQYF. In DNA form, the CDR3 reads TGTGCCAGCAGCTTCACTAGCGGAGTCTCCTACGAGCAGTACTTC.

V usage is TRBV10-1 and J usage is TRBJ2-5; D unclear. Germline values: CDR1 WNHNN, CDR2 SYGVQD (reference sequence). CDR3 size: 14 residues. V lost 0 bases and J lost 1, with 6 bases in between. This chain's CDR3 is CASSESIGQETQYF. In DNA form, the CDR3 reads TGCGCCAGCAGTGAGTCGATAGGCCAAGAGACCCAGTACTTC.

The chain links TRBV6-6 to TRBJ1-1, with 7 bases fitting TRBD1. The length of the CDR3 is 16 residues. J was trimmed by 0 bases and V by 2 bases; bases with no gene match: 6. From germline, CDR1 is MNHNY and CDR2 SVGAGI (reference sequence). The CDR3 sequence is CASSYRQGSMNTEAFF. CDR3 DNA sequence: TGTGCCAGCAGTTACAGACAGGGCTCGATGAACACTGAAGCTTTCTTT.